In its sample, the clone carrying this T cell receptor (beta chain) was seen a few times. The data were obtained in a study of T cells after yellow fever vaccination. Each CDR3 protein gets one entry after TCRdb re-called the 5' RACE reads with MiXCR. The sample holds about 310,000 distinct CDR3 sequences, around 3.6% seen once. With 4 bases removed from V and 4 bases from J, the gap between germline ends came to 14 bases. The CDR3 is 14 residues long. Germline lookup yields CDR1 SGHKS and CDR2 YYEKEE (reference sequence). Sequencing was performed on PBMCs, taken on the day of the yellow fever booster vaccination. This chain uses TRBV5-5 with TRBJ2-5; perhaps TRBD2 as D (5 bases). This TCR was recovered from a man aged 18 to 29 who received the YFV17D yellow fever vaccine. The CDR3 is CASSARVQVETQYF. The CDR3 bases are TGTGCCAGCAGCGCGCGGGTACAAGTAGAGACCCAGTACTTC.